This T cell receptor beta chain comes out of a study of response to subunit inactivated influenza vaccine. Concerning this clonotype: Its cognate antigen is unknown.

TCRdb reprocessed the RT-PCR reads via MiXCR and lists one record per CDR3 protein. The table lists hundreds of thousands of distinct CDR3 sequences, under 20% of them singletons. The CDR3 has 15 amino acids. Germline assignment: CDR1 MNHNS and CDR2 SASEGT. V lost 5 bases, J lost 4 bases, and 6 bases stayed unmatched. Study-wide results and caveats: It was suggested by the authors that few new T cells are recruited by each seasonal influenza vaccination.

The receptor was derived from a man over 45 who received an inactivated influenza vaccine. Specimen: PBMCs from blood, collected 5 days after vaccination. V and J are TRBV6-1 and TRBJ2-3, with 10 bases aligning to TRBD2. The chain's CDR3 is CASSPSGSMADTQYF. In DNA form, the CDR3 reads TGTGCCAGCAGTCCTAGCGGGAGCATGGCAGATACGCAGTATTTT.